These 9 T cell receptor beta chains were all obtained from the same sample, sequenced in a study of PD-1 blockade in classical Hodgkin lymphoma. As to time point: cycle 4 day 1 (C4D1), after five to seven weeks of nivolumab. Every patient experienced relapse after autologous stem cell transplantation, and brentuximab vedotin exposure varied. The assay was immunoSEQ multiplex PCR, and TCRdb's table has in-frame clones only and misses some. Of around 60,000 clones listed, more than 90% were seen once; the top ten hold roughly 8%. The material sequenced was peripheral blood mononuclear cells (PBMCs), taken before the fourth cycle of nivolumab. The origin of the receptors is a human donor with classical Hodgkin lymphoma.

This chain uses TRBV19 with TRBJ1-5; D is possibly TRBD1 (6 bases). The length of the CDR3 is 15 residues. CDR1 and CDR2 (germline): LNHDA, SQIVND (reference sequence). V lost 6 bases to trimming and J lost 3 bases, with 15 bases between them. CDR3 amino acids: CASRSGGPYNQPQHF. CDR3 bases: TGTGCCAGTAGGAGTGGGGGCCCCTACAATCAGCCCCAGCATTTT.

This chain links TRBV6-5 with TRBJ1-2; perhaps TRBD1 as D (6 bases). The germline gives CDR1 MNHEY, CDR2 SVGAGI. Deletions cut 6 bases from V and 2 bases from J, with 10 bases between. This CDR3 has 13 amino acids. The CDR3 spells CASSSQGNYGYTF. The CDR3 DNA reads TGTGCCAGCAGCTCGCAGGGGAACTATGGCTACACCTTC.

The gene calls are TRBV5-5 and TRBJ1-2; possible D gene TRBD1, 5 bases. From germline, CDR1 is SGHKS and CDR2 YYEKEE (reference sequence). The CDR3 is 15 residues long. The V and J ends lost 1 base and 6 bases respectively, with 16 bases between them. The CDR3 loop reads CASSLLGQSGDGYTF. CDR3 nucleotide sequence: TGTGCCAGCAGCTTGTTGGGGCAGTCAGGCGATGGCTACACCTTC.

This sequence joins TRBV28 and TRBJ2-5, with a weak D call TRBD1 (5 bases). The CDR3 totals 15 residues. Germline CDR1 is MDHEN and CDR2 is SYDVKM. The V end was cut by 4 bases, the J end by 4 bases, with 16 bases between. CDR3 sequence reads: CASSSIREGGETQYF. CDR3 in DNA: TGTGCCAGCAGTTCCATCAGGGAAGGTGGAGAGACCCAGTACTTC.

This chain links TRBV5-4 with TRBJ1-1; maybe TRBD1 (5 bases). CDR1 and CDR2 from the germline V gene are SGHNT and YYREEE (reference sequence). The ends were cut back, 6 bases at V and 4 bases at J, with 19 bases in the middle. This CDR3 has 15 residues. The CDR3 here is CASIRRQGVGTEAFF. DNA of the CDR3: TGTGCCAGCATCCGCCGCCAGGGCGTGGGCACTGAAGCTTTCTTT.

This clone was recorded only once. The chain combines TRBV5-1 with TRBJ2-2, with D possibly being TRBD1 (5 bases). CDR1 and CDR2 (germline): SGHRS, YFSETQ. The CDR3 spans 15 residues. The ends were cut back, 0 bases at V and 6 bases at J, with 12 bases in the middle. CDR3: CASSLARAVAGELFF. The CDR3 DNA reads TGCGCCAGCAGCTTGGCCAGGGCGGTGGCCGGGGAGCTGTTTTTT.

V usage is TRBV7-8 and J usage is TRBJ2-5; 7 nucleotides agree with TRBD2. CDR3 size: 16 residues. Germline CDR1 reads SGHVS; CDR2 reads FQNEAQ. The V and J ends lost 4 bases and 5 bases, in that order; junction bases with no gene match: 13. CDR3: CASSSTDWGGRETQYF. The CDR3, as DNA: TGTGCCAGCAGCTCTACTGACTGGGGAGGGAGGGAGACCCAGTACTTC.

The chain is built from TRBV6-7 and TRBJ2-2; 8 positions agree with TRBD1. TRBV6-7 is flagged as an ORF with uncertain function. CDR3 length: 13 amino acids. J gave up 7 bases and V 9 bases, and 7 bases lay outside the gene matches. DNA for the CDR3: TGTGCCAGGAAGGACAGGGATGACGGGGAGCTGTTTTTT. Its protein product is CARKDRDDGELFF.

V usage is TRBV10-3 and J usage is TRBJ2-1, with TRBD1 matching 9 bases. In germline, CDR1 is ENHRY, CDR2 SYGVKD. V shed 8 bases and J 3 bases; nucleotides not matched to a gene: 11. This CDR3 comprises 16 residues. CDR3 coding DNA: TGTGCCATCGGGGACCTACAGGGGGCTTACTACAATGAGCAGTTCTTC. Translated, it gives CAIGDLQGAYYNEQFF.